This TCR beta chain comes out of a study of cytomegalovirus exposure and HLA in healthy donors. Findings of the study overall: Judged likely to be a sequencing artifact was a cluster of highly shared sequence variants.

Primers: 60 Vbeta forward and 13 Jbeta reverse. Clones were read by immunoSEQ multiplex PCR, and TCRdb kept only the in-frame ones, dropping some. In the table there are approximately 150,000 clones, around 81% of which are singletons. About this clone: Antigen specificity is unknown.

The V gene lost 1 base and the J gene lost 4 bases, with 13 bases spanning the gap. Germline V lookup: CDR1 SGHTA, CDR2 FQGNSA. CDR3 length: 16 residues. This chain connects TRBV7-2 to TRBJ1-4; D is perhaps TRBD1 (5 bases). The specimen was PBMCs. The source of this sequence is a woman in her forties or fifties in good health and CMV-seronegative. The CDR3 DNA follows: TGTGCCAGCAGCTTAGGGTGGGGCGTCGGTAATGAAAAACTGTTTTTT. It codes for CASSLGWGVGNEKLFF.